Below, 3 T cell receptor beta chains from the same sample are listed, as sequenced in a study of blood T cell repertoires in COVID-19. Only in-frame clones appear in the TCRdb table, and some are missing; sequencing was by immunoSEQ multiplex PCR. The sample contains approximately 430,000 clones, 86% of which appear only once. The sample consisted of peripheral blood. Source of these receptors: a woman aged 25 to 39 with active or convalescent COVID-19.

The chain combines TRBV6-1 with TRBJ1-2, with 7 bases aligning to TRBD1. Germline CDR1 MNHNS, CDR2 SASEGT. J lost 1 base, V lost 2 bases, and 10 bases had no gene match. The CDR3 covers 17 residues. Here the CDR3 reads CASSEYTGQSHNYGYTF. The DNA of the CDR3 is TGTGCCAGCAGTGAATATACGGGACAGTCTCATAACTATGGCTACACCTTC.

This clone was detected only once. The gene calls are TRBV6-5 and TRBJ1-2; TRBD1 matches 8 bases. Germline CDR1 is MNHEY and CDR2 is SVGAGI. This CDR3 is built from 14 residues. V lost 2 bases to trimming and J lost 8 bases; unmatched junction nucleotides: 7. DNA for the CDR3: TGTGCCAGCAGTTACCTACAGGGGGAAGGGGGCTACACCTTC. It yields the protein CASSYLQGEGGYTF.

This clone was counted only a few times. This rearrangement joins TRBV6-5 to TRBJ2-1; the D is unclear. Looked up from germline, CDR1 is MNHEY and CDR2 is SVGAGI. The CDR3 is 16 residues long. V gave up 2 bases and J gave up 0 bases, with 11 bases separating them. In DNA, the CDR3 is TGTGCCAGCAGTTACGGTCCTTTTAGCTCCTACAATGAGCAGTTCTTC. It encodes CASSYGPFSSYNEQFF.